This T cell receptor beta chain emerged from a study of cytomegalovirus exposure and HLA in healthy donors. Background on the study: HLA-typed donors were the source of approximately 85 million unique TCRs held in an early data release. Findings of the study overall: In a later analysis, V- and J-gene trimming of beta chains associated with a DCLRE1C missense variant, replicated independently.

Trimming took off 6 bases at V and 6 bases at J, with 19 bases between the two ends. Germline V gives CDR1 SGHTA, CDR2 FQGTGA. The CDR3 runs 15 residues. Vbeta (60) and Jbeta (13) primers were used in the PCR. Under the authors' procedure: Later work found approximately 80 million unique TCR beta chains, with some 11 million shared. This table comes from immunoSEQ multiplex PCR, and its TCRdb copy is limited to in-frame clones, with some not included. The V and J calls and clone size are taken from that table; D and trimming were inferred from the DNA. The sample shows around 93,000 clones, nearly 80% of them seen only once. Worth noting for this clone: Its target is unknown.

The receptor was isolated from a woman in her forties in good health and CMV-seronegative. The rearrangement uses TRBV7-3 and TRBJ2-3; D may be TRBD1 (6 bases). The sequenced sample consisted of PBMCs. The chain's CDR3 is CASSLGGGPADTQYF. CDR3 DNA sequence: TGTGCCAGCAGTCTAGGTGGGGGCCCGGCGGATACGCAGTATTTT.